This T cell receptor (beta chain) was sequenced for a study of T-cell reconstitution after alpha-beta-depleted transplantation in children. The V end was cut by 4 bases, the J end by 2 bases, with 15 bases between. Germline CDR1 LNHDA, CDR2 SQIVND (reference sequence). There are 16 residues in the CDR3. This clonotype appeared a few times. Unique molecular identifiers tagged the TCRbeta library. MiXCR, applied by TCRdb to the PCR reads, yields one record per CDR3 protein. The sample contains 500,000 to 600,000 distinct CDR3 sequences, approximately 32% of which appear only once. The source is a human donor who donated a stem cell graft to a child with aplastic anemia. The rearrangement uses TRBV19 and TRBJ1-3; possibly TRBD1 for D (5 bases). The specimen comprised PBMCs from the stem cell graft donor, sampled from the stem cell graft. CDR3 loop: CASSTRQTSPGNTIYF. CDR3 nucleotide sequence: TGTGCCAGTAGTACCAGACAGACCAGCCCTGGAAACACCATATATTTT.